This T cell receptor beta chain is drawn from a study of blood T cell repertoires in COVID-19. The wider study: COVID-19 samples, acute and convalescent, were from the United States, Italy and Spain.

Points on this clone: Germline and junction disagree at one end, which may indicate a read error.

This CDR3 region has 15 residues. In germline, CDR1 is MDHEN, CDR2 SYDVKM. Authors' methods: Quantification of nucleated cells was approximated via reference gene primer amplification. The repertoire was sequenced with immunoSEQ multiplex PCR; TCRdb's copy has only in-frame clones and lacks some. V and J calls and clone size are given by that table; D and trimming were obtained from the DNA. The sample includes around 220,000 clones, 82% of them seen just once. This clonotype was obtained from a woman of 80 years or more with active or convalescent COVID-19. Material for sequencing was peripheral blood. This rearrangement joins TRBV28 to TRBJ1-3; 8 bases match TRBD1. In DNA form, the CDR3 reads TGTGCCAGCAGTTTACTTGCAGGGGGCGTTATTAGACTCAGCTTT. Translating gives CASSLLAGGVIRLSF.